Presented here are 11 T cell receptor beta chains from one specimen sequenced in a study of T cells after yellow fever vaccination. Each CDR3 protein is one row after TCRdb ran MiXCR on the 5' RACE reads. This table holds about 220,000 distinct CDR3 sequences, roughly 3.3% found once. The sequencing here drew on CD4+ T cells sorted from PBMCs, taken 10 days after the yellow fever booster vaccination. Receptors were obtained from a young man who received the YFV17D yellow fever vaccine.

This clonotype was seen repeatedly, ten times or more. The V and J genes are TRBV7-2 and TRBJ1-5; a weak D match, TRBD1 (5 bases). The CDR3 totals 17 residues. V lost 0 bases, J lost 7 bases, and 19 bases lay in between. CDR1 is SGHTA, CDR2 FQGNSA, per germline. The CDR3 sequence: CASSLALAGLLGQPQHF. The CDR3 nucleotides read TGTGCCAGCAGCTTAGCGCTCGCAGGGCTCCTGGGCCAGCCCCAGCATTTT.

The chain carries TRBV23-1 and TRBJ2-7; D remains unclear. TRBV23-1 is assigned to the ORF class and has an uncertain function. Trimming left V 6 bases short and J 6 bases short, with 6 bases between. The CDR3 has 10 residues. CDR3 DNA sequence: TGCGCCAGCAGATGTCTCGAGCAGTACGTC. It codes for CASRCLEQYV.

This clonotype has ten or more counts. This sequence joins TRBV12-3 or TRBV12-4 and TRBJ2-7; D is undetermined. V lost 3 bases, J lost 5 bases, and 8 bases lay in between. The CDR3 contains 12 residues. CDR3 in amino acids: CASSFTYDEQYF. CDR3 nucleotides: TGTGCCAGCAGTTTTACCTACGACGAGCAGTACTTC.

This clonotype was observed at least ten times. The chain uses TRBV29-1 and TRBJ2-3, with 10 bases fitting TRBD2. The germline V gene encodes CDR1 SQVTM and CDR2 ANQGSEA. The CDR3 sequence is 14 residues long. V lost 4 bases and J lost 4; bases outside the gene matches: 5. The CDR3 coding sequence is TGCAGCGTTGGCCAGCGGGGGGGCGCAGATACGCAGTATTTT. This gives the protein CSVGQRGGADTQYF.

This clonotype was seen ten or more times. This chain links TRBV7-2 with TRBJ2-3; unclear D gene. The germline V gene encodes CDR1 SGHTA and CDR2 FQGNSA. This CDR3 region has 16 residues. The V end lost 3 bases, the J end lost 2 bases, and 15 bases lay between the germline ends. DNA for the CDR3: TGTGCCAGCAGCTTCCGTCCGGCCAAGACCACAGATACGCAGTATTTT. Residues: CASSFRPAKTTDTQYF.

In its sample, this clonotype was seen a few times. The rearrangement uses TRBV7-2 and TRBJ2-7; the match to TRBD1 covers 10 bases. The germline gives CDR1 SGHTA, CDR2 FQGNSA. The CDR3 runs 15 residues. J lost 1 base, V lost 3 bases, and 3 bases had no gene match. This CDR3 is CASSFGGQGSYEQYF. The CDR3 DNA follows: TGTGCCAGCAGCTTTGGGGGACAGGGGTCCTACGAGCAGTACTTC.

This clonotype has a handful of counts. The CDR3 nucleotides are TGCGCCAGCAGCCAATACCGTATAGGGGGTCCGGGGGCCAACGTCCTGACTTTC. This codes for CASSQYRIGGPGANVLTF. The V gene is TRBV4-3, the J gene TRBJ2-6; TRBD1 is a possible D gene (6 bases). The CDR3 totals 18 residues. Germline lookup yields CDR1 LGHNA and CDR2 YSLEER. The V gene lost 2 bases and the J gene lost 4 bases, with 18 bases spanning the gap.

The chain is built from TRBV5-4 and TRBJ1-5; D is possibly TRBD1 (5 bases). Looked up from germline, CDR1 is SGHNT and CDR2 is YYREEE (reference sequence). Trimming took off 4 bases at V and 3 bases at J, with 14 bases between the two ends. This CDR3 is built from 15 residues. CDR3 in DNA: TGTGCCAGCAGCCCTACCCCGGGGGTCAATCAGCCCCAGCATTTT. It codes for CASSPTPGVNQPQHF.

V gene TRBV4-1 combines with J gene TRBJ2-5, with 7 bases identical to TRBD1. The germline CDR1 and CDR2 sequences are MGHRA and YSYEKL. This CDR3 region has 16 residues. Germline trimming cut 4 bases from V and 2 bases from J; bases unmatched to any gene: 10. This chain's CDR3 is CASSPLPTGRQETQYF. DNA for the CDR3: TGCGCCAGCAGCCCCTTACCGACAGGGAGACAAGAGACCCAGTACTTC.

This clonotype appeared many times. The V and J genes are TRBV7-8 and TRBJ2-5; 8 bases are shared with TRBD2. J lost 4 bases, V lost 5 bases, and 6 bases had no gene match. CDR1 and CDR2 (germline): SGHVS, FQNEAQ. The CDR3 contains 14 residues. CDR3 region: CASSRGGARETQYF. The CDR3 DNA sequence: TGTGCCAGCAGCCGGGGGGGGGCAAGAGAGACCCAGTACTTC.

In this sample, this clonotype turned up many times. The J gene is TRBJ1-1, the V gene TRBV7-3; D not resolved. The V end lost 4 bases, the J end lost 4 bases, and 10 bases lay between the germline ends. The CDR3 loop spans 13 amino acids. The germline V gene has CDR1 SGHTA and CDR2 FQGTGA. The CDR3 nucleotides read TGTGCCAGCAGCTCCTTAACTACCACTGAAGCTTTCTTT. The encoded protein is CASSSLTTTEAFF.